The entry below describes one T cell receptor beta chain. The antigen it recognizes is unknown. Base qualities are missing; no much larger clone stands one base away. The CDR3 has 16 amino acids, counting the end cysteine and phenylalanine. Of all the DNA, just the CDR3 is kept, 48 bases in frame from base 1. The V end gives up 3 bases and the J end 3 bases, leaving 7 bases in the junction not matched to a gene. From the germline V gene (reference sequence), CDR1 is MNHEY and CDR2 is SMNVEV. The library relied on the immunoSEQ multiplex PCR assay. As stored in TCRdb, this immuneACCESS dataset retains in-frame rearrangements with V and J assigned. A fraction of the clones does not appear; measured against another copy, unresolved V genes explain less than half of the discrepancy, and the remainder lacks a known reason. The table for this sample lists tens of thousands of clones; roughly 95% of them were counted only once. The ten largest account for less than 0.75% of the sample.

This entry is derived from a study of T cell changes during pregnancy in multiple sclerosis (dated by TCRdb to the late 2010s). As for the study more broadly: The study looked at changes in the T cell repertoire across pregnancy in women with multiple sclerosis.

This specimen consisted of peripheral blood, obtained in the second trimester of pregnancy. The rearranged segments are TRBV27 and TRBJ2-3; TRBD1 lines up with 9 middle nucleotides. The receptor comes from a female donor in good health, enrolled as a control in a pregnancy study. The nucleotides read TGTGCCAGCAGTTTTTCCGGACAGGGGACAACAGATACGCAGTATTTT. Its protein reads: CASSFSGQGTTDTQYF.